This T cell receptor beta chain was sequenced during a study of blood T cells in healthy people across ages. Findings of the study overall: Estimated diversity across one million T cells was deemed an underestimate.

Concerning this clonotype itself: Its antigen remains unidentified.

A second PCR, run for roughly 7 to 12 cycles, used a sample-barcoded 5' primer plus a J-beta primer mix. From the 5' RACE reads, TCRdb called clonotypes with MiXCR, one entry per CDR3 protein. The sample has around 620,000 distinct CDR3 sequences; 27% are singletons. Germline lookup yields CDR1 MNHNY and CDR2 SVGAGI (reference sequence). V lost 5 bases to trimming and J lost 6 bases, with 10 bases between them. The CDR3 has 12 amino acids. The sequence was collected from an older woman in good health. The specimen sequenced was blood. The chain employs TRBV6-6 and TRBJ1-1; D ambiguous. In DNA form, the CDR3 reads TGTGCCAGCAGTCCACCAGGATCTGAAGCTTTCTTT. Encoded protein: CASSPPGSEAFF.